These 32 T cell receptor beta chains were all obtained from the same sample, sequenced in a study of control samples from healthy donors and cancer patients. Profiled with immunoSEQ multiplex PCR; TCRdb holds only in-frame clones, not every one. The repertoire holds roughly 59,000 clones, with roughly 90% as singletons. The sequencing input was PBMCs. Receptors originate from a man aged 40-49 years with colorectal cancer.

The chain has TRBV5-4 and TRBJ2-1, with 9 bases fitting TRBD1. The germline CDR1 and CDR2 sequences are SGHNT and YYREEE (reference sequence). The junction had 6 bases not matched to a gene; V was cut back by 3 bases and J by 5 bases. This CDR3 is 15 amino acids long. This chain's CDR3 is CASSSQGARNNEQFF. The CDR3 DNA reads TGTGCCAGCAGCTCACAGGGGGCTAGGAACAATGAGCAGTTCTTC.

CDR3 DNA sequence: TGTGCCAGTTGGGGCGGGGGGGCGCGATACGAGCAGTACTTC. Its translation: CASWGGGARYEQYF. The chain is built from TRBV27 and TRBJ2-7; 9 bases align to TRBD2. The length of the CDR3 is 14 residues. Germline CDR1 is MNHEY and CDR2 is SMNVEV (reference sequence). The J segment lost 4 bases and the V segment lost 9 bases, leaving 10 bases of the junction unmatched.

The chain uses TRBV6-1 and TRBJ1-2; unclear D gene. The CDR3 consists of 13 residues. Trimming removed 1 base at V and 4 bases at J, with 7 bases between. Per germline, CDR1 MNHNS and CDR2 SASEGT. The CDR3 here is CASSEERSYGYTF. The CDR3 DNA follows: TGTGCCAGCAGTGAAGAAAGGTCCTATGGCTACACCTTC.

The V and J genes are TRBV9 and TRBJ2-5; D may be TRBD2 (7 bases). V was shortened by 6 bases and J by 7 bases, with 25 bases between the two germline ends. The CDR3 has 16 residues. Germline loops: CDR1 SGDLS, CDR2 YYNGEE. The DNA of the CDR3 is TGTGCCAGCACCCCAGATCCGGGACAAAGGGGGGGGACCCAGTACTTC. Amino acid sequence: CASTPDPGQRGGTQYF.

CDR3: CALGDYNEQFF. The CDR3 DNA sequence: TGTGCCCTAGGAGATTACAATGAGCAGTTCTTC. V usage is TRBV6-5 and J usage is TRBJ2-1, with D hard to call. The ends were cut back, 11 bases at V and 4 bases at J, with 9 bases in the middle. This CDR3 region has 11 residues. The V gene's germline CDR1 is MNHEY and CDR2 SVGAGI.

The CDR3 region is CASSPKDRAGVYGYTF. CDR3 DNA sequence: TGTGCCAGCAGCCCGAAGGACAGGGCAGGTGTCTATGGCTACACCTTC. This sequence joins TRBV7-9 and TRBJ1-2, with 8 bases matching TRBD1. The germline V gene encodes CDR1 SEHNR and CDR2 FQNEAQ (reference sequence). The CDR3 totals 16 residues. V shed 5 bases and J 4 bases; nucleotides not matched to a gene: 12. Looking up the rest from reference TRBV7-9 and TRBJ1-2 gives the full variable domain: DTGVSQNPRHKITKRGQNVTFRCDPISEHNRLYWYRQTLGQGPEFLTYFQNEAQLEKSRLLSDRFSAERPKGSFSTLEIQRTEQGDSAMYLCASSPKDRAGVYGYTFGSGTRLTVV.

The chain carries TRBV18 and TRBJ2-3; no clear D. CDR3 length: 15 residues. V dropped 6 bases and J dropped 2 bases, with 15 bases sitting between them. Germline assignment: CDR1 KGHSH and CDR2 LQKENI. The CDR3 region is CASSNLGLDTDTQYF. The CDR3 coding sequence is TGTGCCAGCTCGAATTTGGGCCTAGACACAGATACGCAGTATTTT.

This clone was found once. This chain connects TRBV5-6 to TRBJ2-1, with 10 bases matching TRBD2. Germline V CDR1 and CDR2: SGHDT, YYEEEE. This CDR3 comprises 15 residues. Trimming cost V 0 bases and J 4 bases; bases outside gene matches: 1. CDR3 sequence (DNA): TGTGCCAGCAGCTTGGTACTAGCGGGGTACAATGAGCAGTTCTTC. Protein: CASSLVLAGYNEQFF.

The chain has TRBV9 and TRBJ1-5; the D gene is possibly TRBD1 (5 bases). Germline CDR1 and CDR2: SGDLS and YYNGEE. Trimming pared 4 bases from V and 4 bases from J, leaving 12 bases between. The CDR3 totals 14 residues. DNA for the CDR3: TGTGCCAGCAGCTCGACGCCAGGGAATCAGCCCCAGCATTTT. This sequence encodes CASSSTPGNQPQHF. The full variable domain, in which reference TRBV9 and TRBJ1-5 provide the parts outside the CDR3, is DSGVTQTPKHLITATGQRVTLRCSPRSGDLSVYWYQQSLDQGLQFLIQYYNGEERAKGNILERFSAQQFPDLHSELNLSSLELGDSALYFCASSSTPGNQPQHFGDGTRLSIL.

The V call is TRBV12-3 or TRBV12-4, the J call TRBJ1-1; possibly TRBD1 for D (5 bases). The CDR3 length is 13 residues. V dropped 1 base and J dropped 6 bases, with 9 bases sitting between them. As DNA, the CDR3 is TGTGCCAGCAGTTTAGGAGGGGAGTCTGAAGCTTTCTTT. Protein sequence: CASSLGGESEAFF.

The V and J genes are TRBV21-1 and TRBJ1-1; the table's D call, TRBD1, was not checked against the DNA. TRBV21-1 is a known pseudogene. The CDR3 is 14 amino acids. CDR3 sequence: CASSKHRGWHKAFF. Here the CDR3 DNA reads TGTGCCAGCAGCAAACACAGGGGGTGGCATAAAGCTTTCTTT.

This chain joins TRBV13 and TRBJ2-5; a weak D match, TRBD1 (5 bases). Between the trimmed V and J ends, which lost 0 bases and 3 bases, there was a span of 5 bases. This CDR3 has 13 residues. Germline loops: CDR1 PRHDT, CDR2 FYEKMQ (reference sequence). CDR3 sequence: CASSLGTEETQYF. The CDR3 nucleotides are TGTGCCAGCAGCTTAGGGACAGAAGAGACCCAGTACTTC.

This clone was counted a single time. The chain combines TRBV9 with TRBJ2-7, with 8 bases aligning to TRBD1. This CDR3 has 15 residues. Germline V gene lookup returns CDR1 SGDLS and CDR2 YYNGEE. Unmatched junction bases numbered 5, after V lost 3 bases and J lost 0 bases. For the CDR3, the DNA is TGTGCCAGCAGCGCTGGGACAGGTTACTCCTACGAGCAGTACTTC. Encoded protein: CASSAGTGYSYEQYF.

The chain recombines TRBV2 with TRBJ1-3; possibly TRBD1 for D (5 bases). V was pared by 5 bases and J by 7 bases, with 12 bases between. Per the germline V gene, CDR1 is SNHLY and CDR2 is FYNNEI. CDR3 length: 13 residues. Here the CDR3 reads CASSMDIRNTIYF. Written as DNA, the CDR3 is TGTGCCAGCAGTATGGACATCAGGAACACCATATATTTT.

This chain links TRBV9 with TRBJ2-2, with D perhaps TRBD1 (6 bases). CDR1 SGDLS and CDR2 YYNGEE come from the germline V gene. The CDR3 totals 15 residues. V was shortened by 0 bases and J by 5 bases, with 11 bases between the two germline ends. Written as DNA, the CDR3 is TGTGCCAGCAGCGTAGGAATAGGGGGTACCGGGGAGCTGTTTTTT. This codes for CASSVGIGGTGELFF. Complete variable domain (other parts from reference TRBV9 and TRBJ2-2): DSGVTQTPKHLITATGQRVTLRCSPRSGDLSVYWYQQSLDQGLQFLIQYYNGEERAKGNILERFSAQQFPDLHSELNLSSLELGDSALYFCASSVGIGGTGELFFGEGSRLTVL.

The V and J genes are TRBV5-1 and TRBJ1-5; TRBD1 aligns across 7 bases. Germline V gene lookup returns CDR1 SGHRS and CDR2 YFSETQ. The CDR3 length is 15 residues. V was pared by 4 bases and J by 3 bases, with 7 bases of the junction left unmatched. The CDR3 here is CASSLGDSHNQPQHF. The CDR3 bases are TGCGCCAGCAGCCTCGGGGACAGCCACAATCAGCCCCAGCATTTT.

This clone was counted once. V usage is TRBV6-5 and J usage is TRBJ1-1; 7 bases agree with TRBD1. CDR3 size: 13 residues. With V trimmed by 3 bases and J by 9 bases, 7 bases remained unmatched. Germline CDR1 and CDR2: MNHEY and SVGAGI. The CDR3 nucleotides read TGTGCCAGCAGTTATATCCCGGGACAGAAAGCTTTCTTT. Protein product: CASSYIPGQKAFF.

In this sample, this clone turned up once. The V and J genes are TRBV30 and TRBJ1-5; D unclear. CDR1 and CDR2 from the germline V gene are GTSNPN and SVGIG (reference sequence). Trimming shortened V by 3 bases and J by 2 bases, and 8 bases separated the two germline ends. The CDR3 length is 13 residues. This CDR3 is CAWSLGGNQPQHF. In DNA form, the CDR3 reads TGTGCCTGGAGCTTAGGAGGCAATCAGCCCCAGCATTTT.

As for this clone: This CDR3 is also generated by other DNA sequences in the sample. This chain joins TRBV4-3 and TRBJ2-5, with D perhaps matching TRBD1 (6 bases). Trimming took off 0 bases at V and 4 bases at J, with 6 bases between the two ends. CDR3 length: 13 residues. Germline V lookup: CDR1 LGHNA, CDR2 YSLEER. In DNA, the CDR3 is TGCGCCAGCAGCCAAGACAGGGGAGAGACCCAGTACTTC. Protein sequence: CASSQDRGETQYF.

The V and J genes are TRBV5-8 and TRBJ2-3; 14 nucleotides line up with TRBD2. V was clipped by 4 bases and J by 5 bases; unmatched bases: 9. This CDR3 region has 17 residues. Germline V gene sequence: CDR1 SGHTS, CDR2 YDEGEE. CDR3 in DNA: TGTGCCAGCAGCCGGACTAGCGGGGGGCCGGGTCTAGATACGCAGTATTTT. This encodes CASSRTSGGPGLDTQYF.

The gene calls are TRBV9 and TRBJ2-3, with 14 nucleotides matching TRBD2. The CDR3 consists of 16 residues. The junction had 6 bases not matched to a gene; V was cut back by 4 bases and J by 5 bases. CDR1 is SGDLS, CDR2 YYNGEE, per germline. DNA for the CDR3: TGTGCCAGCAGCTTGGGACTAGCGGGGGCTAAAGATACGCAGTATTTT. This sequence encodes CASSLGLAGAKDTQYF.

Comment on this clone: The junction shows a germline mismatch at one end, possibly a read error. V usage is TRBV28 and J usage is TRBJ2-1; D is tentatively TRBD1 or TRBD2 (5 bases each). Germline CDR1 is MDHEN and CDR2 is SYDVKM. The CDR3 covers 11 residues. Here the CDR3 DNA reads TGTGCCAGCAGTTCGGACTCGGGGCGGGTCTTC. Translating gives CASSSDSGRVF. The complete variable domain, with remaining parts taken from reference TRBV28 and TRBJ2-1, reads DVKVTQSSRYLVKRTGEKVFLECVQDMDHENMFWYRQDPGLGLRLIYFSYDVKMKEKGDIPEGYSVSREKKERFSLILESASTNQTSMYLCASSSDSGRVFGPGTRLTVL.

The J gene is TRBJ1-1, the V gene TRBV3-1 (or the pseudogene TRBV3-2); TRBD1 aligns across 8 bases. J was trimmed by 4 bases and V by 0 bases; bases with no gene match: 4. The CDR3 contains 15 residues. Germline V CDR1 and CDR2: LGHDT, YNNKEL (reference sequence). In DNA form, the CDR3 reads TGTGCCAGCAGCCAAGAATTTACAGGGGGCACTGAAGCTTTCTTT. Its translation is CASSQEFTGGTEAFF.

V and J are TRBV19 and TRBJ2-5; the match to TRBD1 covers 8 bases. Germline V gene lookup returns CDR1 LNHDA and CDR2 SQIVND (reference sequence). CDR3 length: 14 residues. The V segment lost 5 bases and the J segment 1 base; nucleotides outside the gene matches: 3. The DNA for the CDR3 is TGTGCCAGTAGTTGGACAGGGCCCCAAGAGACCCAGTACTTC. Protein sequence: CASSWTGPQETQYF.

The chain is built from TRBV4-1 and TRBJ1-6; TRBD1 is a possible D gene (5 bases). The CDR3 sequence is 14 residues long. The V end was cut by 5 bases, the J end by 3 bases, with 8 bases between. The germline V gene encodes CDR1 MGHRA and CDR2 YSYEKL. The CDR3 DNA follows: TGCGCCAGCAGCTCGACAGTCTATAATTCACCCCTCCACTTT. Protein: CASSSTVYNSPLHF.

The gene calls are TRBV15 and TRBJ1-1, with D perhaps TRBD1 (5 bases). The germline V gene has CDR1 LNHNV and CDR2 YYDKDF (reference sequence). The CDR3 length is 15 residues. V shed 5 bases and J shed 2 bases, with 15 bases lying between them. The DNA of the CDR3 is TGTGCCACCAGCTTTTCCACGGGGGGAAACACTGAAGCTTTCTTT. This codes for CATSFSTGGNTEAFF.

The J gene is TRBJ1-5, the V gene TRBV7-3; 9 bases match TRBD1. V gave up 5 bases and J gave up 4 bases; unmatched junction bases: 6. CDR3 length: 15 amino acids. CDR1 is SGHTA, CDR2 FQGTGA, per germline. The CDR3 DNA reads as TGTGCCAGCAGCCCGGACAGGGGTAAGAATCAGCCCCAGCATTTT. This encodes CASSPDRGKNQPQHF.

CDR3 loop: CAWTLRGAGAYEQYF. In nucleotides, the CDR3 is TGTGCCTGGACCCTTCGGGGGGCAGGAGCCTACGAGCAGTACTTC. V usage is TRBV30 and J usage is TRBJ2-7; possible D gene TRBD2, 7 bases. Germline values: CDR1 GTSNPN, CDR2 SVGIG (reference sequence). This CDR3 has 15 amino acids. Trimming shortened V by 4 bases and J by 2 bases, and 18 bases separated the two germline ends.

This chain uses TRBV11-3 with TRBJ2-7, with D uncertain. From germline, CDR1 is SGHNT and CDR2 YENEEA. This CDR3 has 11 residues. Between the trimmed V and J ends, which lost 4 bases and 2 bases, there was a span of 3 bases. CDR3 in DNA: TGTGCCAGCAGCTCGACCTACGAGCAGTACTTC. This encodes CASSSTYEQYF.

This rearrangement joins TRBV18 to TRBJ1-5; D ambiguous. V was cut by 2 bases and J by 1 base, with 12 bases left in between. The CDR3 has 16 amino acids. Germline lookup yields CDR1 KGHSH and CDR2 LQKENI. The CDR3 region is CASSPVGPRSNQPQHF. In nucleotides, the CDR3 is TGTGCCAGCTCACCAGTCGGGCCTAGGAGCAATCAGCCCCAGCATTTT.

V gene TRBV3-1 (or the pseudogene TRBV3-2) combines with J gene TRBJ2-7; D may be TRBD1 or TRBD2 (5 bases each). Trimming shortened V by 1 base and J by 3 bases, and 16 bases separated the two germline ends. Germline V CDR1 and CDR2: LGHDT, YNNKEL (reference sequence). The CDR3 length is 16 residues. CDR3 sequence reads: CASSQGVGGADYEQYF. The CDR3 nucleotides read TGTGCCAGCAGCCAAGGGGTTGGGGGAGCCGACTACGAGCAGTACTTC.

This rearrangement joins TRBV28 to TRBJ1-6; 8 nucleotides align to TRBD1. Trimming took 5 bases from V and 9 from J; bases not matched to a gene: 12. The CDR3 is 16 amino acids. The germline V gene has CDR1 MDHEN and CDR2 SYDVKM. CDR3: CASSPQDRAVLSPLHF. CDR3 sequence (DNA): TGTGCCAGCAGTCCCCAGGACAGGGCGGTACTTTCACCCCTCCACTTT. Full variable domain (rest looked up from reference TRBV28 and TRBJ1-6): DVKVTQSSRYLVKRTGEKVFLECVQDMDHENMFWYRQDPGLGLRLIYFSYDVKMKEKGDIPEGYSVSREKKERFSLILESASTNQTSMYLCASSPQDRAVLSPLHFGNGTRLTVT.